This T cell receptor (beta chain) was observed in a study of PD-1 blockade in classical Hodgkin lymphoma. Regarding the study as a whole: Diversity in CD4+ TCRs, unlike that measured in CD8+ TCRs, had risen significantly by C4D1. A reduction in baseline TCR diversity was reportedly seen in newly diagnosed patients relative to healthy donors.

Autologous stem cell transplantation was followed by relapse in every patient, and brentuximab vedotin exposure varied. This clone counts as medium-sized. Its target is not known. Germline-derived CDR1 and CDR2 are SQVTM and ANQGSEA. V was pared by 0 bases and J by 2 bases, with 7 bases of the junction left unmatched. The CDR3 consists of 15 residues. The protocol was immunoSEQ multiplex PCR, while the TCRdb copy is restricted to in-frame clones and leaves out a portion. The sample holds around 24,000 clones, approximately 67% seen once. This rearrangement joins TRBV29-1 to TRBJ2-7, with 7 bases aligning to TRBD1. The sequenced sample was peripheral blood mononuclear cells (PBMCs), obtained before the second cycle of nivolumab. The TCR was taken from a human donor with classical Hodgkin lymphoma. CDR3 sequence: CSVEESSGTAYEQYF. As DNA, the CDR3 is TGCAGCGTTGAAGAATCGTCCGGGACAGCCTACGAGCAGTACTTC.